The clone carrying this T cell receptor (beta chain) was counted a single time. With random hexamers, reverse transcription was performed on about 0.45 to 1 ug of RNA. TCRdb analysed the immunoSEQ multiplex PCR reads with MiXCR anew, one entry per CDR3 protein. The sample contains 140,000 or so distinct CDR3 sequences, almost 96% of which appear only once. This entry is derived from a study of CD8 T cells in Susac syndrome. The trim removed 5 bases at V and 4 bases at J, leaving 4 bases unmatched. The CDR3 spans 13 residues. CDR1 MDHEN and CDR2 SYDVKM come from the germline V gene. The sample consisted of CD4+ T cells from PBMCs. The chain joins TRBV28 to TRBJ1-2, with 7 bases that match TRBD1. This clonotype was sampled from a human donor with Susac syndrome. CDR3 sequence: CASSPDRSYGYTF. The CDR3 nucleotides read TGTGCCAGCAGTCCGGACAGGAGCTATGGCTACACCTTC.